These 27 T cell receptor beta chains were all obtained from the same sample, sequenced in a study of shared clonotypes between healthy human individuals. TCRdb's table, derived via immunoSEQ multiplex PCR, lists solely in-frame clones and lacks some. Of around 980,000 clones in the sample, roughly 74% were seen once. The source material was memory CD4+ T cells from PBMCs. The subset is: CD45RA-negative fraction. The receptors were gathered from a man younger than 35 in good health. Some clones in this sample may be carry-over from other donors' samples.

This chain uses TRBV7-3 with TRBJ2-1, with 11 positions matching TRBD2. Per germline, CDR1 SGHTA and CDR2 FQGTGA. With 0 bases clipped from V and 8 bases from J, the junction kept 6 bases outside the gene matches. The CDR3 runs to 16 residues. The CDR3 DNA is TGTGCCAGCAGCTTAACCGGGACTAGCGGTTCCGATGAGCAGTTCTTC. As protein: CASSLTGTSGSDEQFF. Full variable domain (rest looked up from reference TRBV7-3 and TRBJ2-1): GAGVSQTPSNKVTEKGKYVELRCDPISGHTALYWYRQSLGQGPEFLIYFQGTGAADDSGLPNDRFFAVRPEGSVSTLKIQRTERGDSAVYLCASSLTGTSGSDEQFFGPGTRLTVL.

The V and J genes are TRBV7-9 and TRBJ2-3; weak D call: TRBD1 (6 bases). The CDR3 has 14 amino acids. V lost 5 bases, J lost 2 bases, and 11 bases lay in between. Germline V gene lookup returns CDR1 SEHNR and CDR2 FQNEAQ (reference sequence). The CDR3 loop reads CASSLDSLTDTQYF. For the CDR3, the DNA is TGTGCCAGCAGCCTGGACAGCCTCACAGATACGCAGTATTTT. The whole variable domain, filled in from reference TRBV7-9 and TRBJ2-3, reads DTGVSQNPRHKITKRGQNVTFRCDPISEHNRLYWYRQTLGQGPEFLTYFQNEAQLEKSRLLSDRFSAERPKGSFSTLEIQRTEQGDSAMYLCASSLDSLTDTQYFGPGTRLTVL.

The CDR3 bases are TGCGCCAGCAGAACCACAGGGCTGGCTAATGAAAAACTGTTTTTT. Residues: CASRTTGLANEKLFF. The gene calls are TRBV5-1 and TRBJ1-4; tentative D call: TRBD1 (6 bases). Germline V gives CDR1 SGHRS, CDR2 YFSETQ. V lost 5 bases to trimming and J lost 3 bases, with 14 bases between them. The length of the CDR3 is 15 residues.

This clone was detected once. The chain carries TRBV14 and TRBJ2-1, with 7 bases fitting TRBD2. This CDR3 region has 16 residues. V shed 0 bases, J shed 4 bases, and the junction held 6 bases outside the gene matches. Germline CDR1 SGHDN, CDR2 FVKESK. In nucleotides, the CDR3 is TGTGCCAGCAGCCAAGATCGCGGGACTATTTACAATGAGCAGTTCTTC. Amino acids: CASSQDRGTIYNEQFF.

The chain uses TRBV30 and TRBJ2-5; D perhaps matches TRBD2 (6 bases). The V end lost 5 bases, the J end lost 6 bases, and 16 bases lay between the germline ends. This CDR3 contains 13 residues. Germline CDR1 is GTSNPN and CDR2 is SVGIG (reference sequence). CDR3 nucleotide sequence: TGTGCCTGGGAAGGACTACCGGCCCAGACCCAGTACTTC. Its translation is CAWEGLPAQTQYF. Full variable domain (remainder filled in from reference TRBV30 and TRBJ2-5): SQTIHQWPATLVQPVGSPLSLECTVEGTSNPNLYWYRQAAGRGLQLLFYSVGIGQISSEVPQNLSASRPQDRQFILSSKKLLLSDSGFYLCAWEGLPAQTQYFGPGTRLLVL.

CDR3 nucleotide sequence: TGCGCCAGCAGGTTCTCCCCCTCGACCGGGAACACTGAAGCTTTCTTT. This codes for CASRFSPSTGNTEAFF. The chain recombines TRBV5-1 with TRBJ1-1, with D uncertain. The CDR3 spans 16 residues. CDR1 SGHRS and CDR2 YFSETQ come from the germline V gene. Trimming removed 5 bases at V and 1 base at J, with 18 bases between. The entire variable domain, with the rest obtained from reference TRBV5-1 and TRBJ1-1, is as follows: KAGVTQTPRYLIKTRGQQVTLSCSPISGHRSVSWYQQTPGQGLQFLFEYFSETQRNKGNFPGRFSGRQFSNSRSEMNVSTLELGDSALYLCASRFSPSTGNTEAFFGQGTRLTVV.

The CDR3 is CASSLTVQETQYF. The CDR3 DNA is TGCGCCAGCAGCTTGACGGTACAAGAGACCCAGTACTTC. The rearrangement links TRBV5-1 to TRBJ2-5, with unresolved D. The germline V gene encodes CDR1 SGHRS and CDR2 YFSETQ. Trimming cost V 1 base and J 2 bases, with 6 bases left between them. This CDR3 contains 13 residues.

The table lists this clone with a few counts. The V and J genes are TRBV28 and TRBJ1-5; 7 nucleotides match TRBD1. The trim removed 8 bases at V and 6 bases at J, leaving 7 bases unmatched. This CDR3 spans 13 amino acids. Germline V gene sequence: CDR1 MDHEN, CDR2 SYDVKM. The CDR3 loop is CASLQGTTQPQHF. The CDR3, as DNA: TGTGCCAGCCTACAGGGGACCACTCAGCCCCAGCATTTT.

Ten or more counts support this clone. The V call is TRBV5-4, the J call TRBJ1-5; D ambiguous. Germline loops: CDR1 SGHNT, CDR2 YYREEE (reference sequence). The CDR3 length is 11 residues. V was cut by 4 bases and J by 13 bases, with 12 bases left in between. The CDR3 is CASSIRELQHF. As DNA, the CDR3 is TGTGCCAGCAGCATCCGGGAACTACAGCATTTT.

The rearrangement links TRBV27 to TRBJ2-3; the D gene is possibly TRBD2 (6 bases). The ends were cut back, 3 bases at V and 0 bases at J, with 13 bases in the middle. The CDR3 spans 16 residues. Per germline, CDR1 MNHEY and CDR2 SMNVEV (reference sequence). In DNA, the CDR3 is TGTGCCAGCAGTTTCCGTGCGGGAATTAGCACAGATACGCAGTATTTT. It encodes CASSFRAGISTDTQYF.

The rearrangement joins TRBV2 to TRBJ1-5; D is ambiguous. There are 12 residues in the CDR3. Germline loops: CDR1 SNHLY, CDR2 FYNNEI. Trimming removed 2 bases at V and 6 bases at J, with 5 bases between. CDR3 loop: CASSENAQPQHF. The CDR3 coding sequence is TGTGCCAGCAGTGAAAATGCTCAGCCCCAGCATTTT.

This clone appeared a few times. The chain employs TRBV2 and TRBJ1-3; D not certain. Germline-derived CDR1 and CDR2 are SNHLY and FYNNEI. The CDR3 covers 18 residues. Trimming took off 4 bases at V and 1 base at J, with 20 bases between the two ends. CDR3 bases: TGTGCCAGCAGTGGCCCCGGGGTGCGGGGAAGGTCTGGAAACACCATATATTTT. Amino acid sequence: CASSGPGVRGRSGNTIYF.

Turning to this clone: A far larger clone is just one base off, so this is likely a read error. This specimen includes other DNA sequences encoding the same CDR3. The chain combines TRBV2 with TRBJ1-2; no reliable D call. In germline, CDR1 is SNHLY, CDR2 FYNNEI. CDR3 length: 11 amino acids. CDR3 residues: CASSAGEGYTF. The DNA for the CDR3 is TGTGCCAGCAGTGCTGGTGAAGGCTATACCTTC.

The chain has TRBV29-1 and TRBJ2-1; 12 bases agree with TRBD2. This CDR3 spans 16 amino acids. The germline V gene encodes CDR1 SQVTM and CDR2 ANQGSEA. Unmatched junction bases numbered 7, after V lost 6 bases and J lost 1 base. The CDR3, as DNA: TGCAGCGTACTCACTAGCGGGGGGAGATCCTACAATGAGCAGTTCTTC. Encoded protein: CSVLTSGGRSYNEQFF.

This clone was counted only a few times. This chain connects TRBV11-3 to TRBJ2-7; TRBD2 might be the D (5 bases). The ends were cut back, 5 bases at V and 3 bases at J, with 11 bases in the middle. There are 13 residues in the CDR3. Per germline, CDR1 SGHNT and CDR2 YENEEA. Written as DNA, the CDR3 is TGTGCCAGCAGCCCTGGACTCAACTACGAGCAGTACTTC. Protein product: CASSPGLNYEQYF.

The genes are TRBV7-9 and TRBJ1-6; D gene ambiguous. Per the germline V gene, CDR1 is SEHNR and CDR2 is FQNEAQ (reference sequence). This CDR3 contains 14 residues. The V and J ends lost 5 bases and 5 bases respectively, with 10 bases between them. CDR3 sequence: CASSQTVHNSPLHF. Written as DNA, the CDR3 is TGTGCCAGCAGCCAGACGGTCCATAATTCACCCCTCCACTTT.

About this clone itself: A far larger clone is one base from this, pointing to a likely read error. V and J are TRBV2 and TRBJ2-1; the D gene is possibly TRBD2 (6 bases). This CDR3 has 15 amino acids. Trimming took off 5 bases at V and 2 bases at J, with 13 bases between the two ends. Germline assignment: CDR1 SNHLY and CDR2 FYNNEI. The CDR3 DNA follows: TGTGCCAGCAGTTCGCGCGGGGTCACCTACAATGAGCAGTTCTTC. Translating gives CASSSRGVTYNEQFF.

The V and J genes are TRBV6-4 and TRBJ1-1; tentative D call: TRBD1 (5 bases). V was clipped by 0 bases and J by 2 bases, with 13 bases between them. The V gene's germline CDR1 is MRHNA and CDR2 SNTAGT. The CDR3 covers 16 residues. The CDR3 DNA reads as TGTGCCAGCAGTGACTCAGAAAAAGGGGTAAACACTGAAGCTTTCTTT. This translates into CASSDSEKGVNTEAFF.

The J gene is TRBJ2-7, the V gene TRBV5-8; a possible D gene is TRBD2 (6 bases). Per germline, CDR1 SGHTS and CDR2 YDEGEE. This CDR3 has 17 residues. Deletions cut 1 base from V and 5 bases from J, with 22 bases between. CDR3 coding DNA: TGTGCCAGCAGCTTGAGTTTGGCGGGATCTTCTTTCAACGAGCAGTACTTC. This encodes CASSLSLAGSSFNEQYF.

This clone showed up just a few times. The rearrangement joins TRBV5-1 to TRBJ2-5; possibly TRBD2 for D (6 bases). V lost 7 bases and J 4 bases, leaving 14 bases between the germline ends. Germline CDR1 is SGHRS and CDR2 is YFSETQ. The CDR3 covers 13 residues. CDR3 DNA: TGCGCCAGCGTGAGGATGGAGGGAGAGACCCAGTACTTC. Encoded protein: CASVRMEGETQYF.

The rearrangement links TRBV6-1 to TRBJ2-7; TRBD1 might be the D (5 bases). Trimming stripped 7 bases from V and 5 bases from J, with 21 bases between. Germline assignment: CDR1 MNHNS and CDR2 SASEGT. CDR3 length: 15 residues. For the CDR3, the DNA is TGTGCCAGCATAGTCGACAGATCCCCAACTAACGAGCAGTACTTC. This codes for CASIVDRSPTNEQYF.

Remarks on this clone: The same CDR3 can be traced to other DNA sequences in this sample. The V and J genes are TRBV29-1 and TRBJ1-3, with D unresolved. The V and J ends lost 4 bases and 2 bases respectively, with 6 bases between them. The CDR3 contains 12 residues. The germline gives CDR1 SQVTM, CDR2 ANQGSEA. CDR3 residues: CSVGVPGNTIYF. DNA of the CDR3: TGCAGCGTTGGAGTACCTGGAAACACCATATATTTT. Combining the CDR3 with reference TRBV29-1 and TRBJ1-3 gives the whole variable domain SAVISQKPSRDICQRGTSLTIQCQVDSQVTMMFWYRQQPGQSLTLIATANQGSEATYESGFVIDKFPISRPNLTFSTLTVSNMSPEDSSIYLCSVGVPGNTIYFGEGSWLTVV.

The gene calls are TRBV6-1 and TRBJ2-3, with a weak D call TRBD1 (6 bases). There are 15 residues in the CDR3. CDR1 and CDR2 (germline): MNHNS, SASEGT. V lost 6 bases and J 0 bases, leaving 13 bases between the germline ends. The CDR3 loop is CASSPRTVSTDTQYF. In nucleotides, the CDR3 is TGTGCCAGCAGCCCACGGACAGTTAGCACAGATACGCAGTATTTT.

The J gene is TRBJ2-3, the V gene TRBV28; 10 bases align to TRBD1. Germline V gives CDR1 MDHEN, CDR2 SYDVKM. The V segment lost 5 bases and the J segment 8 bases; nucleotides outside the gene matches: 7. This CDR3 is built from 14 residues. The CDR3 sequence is CASSLRQGAGTQYF. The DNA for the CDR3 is TGTGCCAGCAGTCTGCGACAGGGGGCGGGTACGCAGTATTTT. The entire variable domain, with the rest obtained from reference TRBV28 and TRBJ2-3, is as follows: DVKVTQSSRYLVKRTGEKVFLECVQDMDHENMFWYRQDPGLGLRLIYFSYDVKMKEKGDIPEGYSVSREKKERFSLILESASTNQTSMYLCASSLRQGAGTQYFGPGTRLTVL.

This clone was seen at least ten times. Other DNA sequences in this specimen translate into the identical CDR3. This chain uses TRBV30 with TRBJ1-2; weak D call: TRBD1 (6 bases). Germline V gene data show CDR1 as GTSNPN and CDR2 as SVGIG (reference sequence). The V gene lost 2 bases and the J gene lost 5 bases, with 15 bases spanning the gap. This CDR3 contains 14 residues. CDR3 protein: CAWSQGGTLYGYTF. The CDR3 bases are TGTGCCTGGAGTCAAGGGGGTACACTTTATGGCTACACCTTC.

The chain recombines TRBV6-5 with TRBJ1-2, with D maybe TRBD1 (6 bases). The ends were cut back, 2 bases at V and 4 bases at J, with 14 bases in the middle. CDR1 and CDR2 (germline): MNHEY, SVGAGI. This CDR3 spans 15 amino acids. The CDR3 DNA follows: TGTGCCAGCAGTTACGCTGGCGCCAGGGGCTATGGCTACACCTTC. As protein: CASSYAGARGYGYTF.

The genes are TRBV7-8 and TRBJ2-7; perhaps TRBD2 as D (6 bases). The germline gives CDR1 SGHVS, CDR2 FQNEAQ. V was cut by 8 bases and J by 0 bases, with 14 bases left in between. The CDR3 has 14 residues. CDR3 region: CASSDRDFSYEQYF. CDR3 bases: TGTGCCAGCTCTGACCGGGACTTCTCCTACGAGCAGTACTTC. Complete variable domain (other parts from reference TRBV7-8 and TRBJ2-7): GAGVSQSPRYKVAKRGQDVALRCDPISGHVSLFWYQQALGQGPEFLTYFQNEAQLDKSGLPSDRFFAERPEGSVSTLKIQRTQQEDSAVYLCASSDRDFSYEQYFGPGTRLTVT.